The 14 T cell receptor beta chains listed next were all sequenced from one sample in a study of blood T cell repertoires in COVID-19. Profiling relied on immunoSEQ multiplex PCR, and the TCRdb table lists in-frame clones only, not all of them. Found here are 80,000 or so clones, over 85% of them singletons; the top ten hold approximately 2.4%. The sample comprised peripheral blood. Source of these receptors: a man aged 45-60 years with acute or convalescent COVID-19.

The CDR3 bases are TGTGCCAGCAGCCCAACCCTAAGTTCCGAGCAGTACTTC. This gives the protein CASSPTLSSEQYF. The rearrangement links TRBV7-6 to TRBJ2-7; no clear D. Germline V CDR1 and CDR2: SGHVS, FNYEAQ. The CDR3 sequence is 13 residues long. V was cut by 5 bases and J by 6 bases, with 14 bases left in between.

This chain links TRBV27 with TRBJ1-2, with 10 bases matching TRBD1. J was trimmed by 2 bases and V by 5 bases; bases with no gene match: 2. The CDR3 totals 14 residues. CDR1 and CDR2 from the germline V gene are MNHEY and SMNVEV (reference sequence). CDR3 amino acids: CASSLTGGNYGYTF. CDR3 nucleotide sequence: TGTGCCAGCAGTCTGACAGGGGGCAACTATGGCTACACCTTC.

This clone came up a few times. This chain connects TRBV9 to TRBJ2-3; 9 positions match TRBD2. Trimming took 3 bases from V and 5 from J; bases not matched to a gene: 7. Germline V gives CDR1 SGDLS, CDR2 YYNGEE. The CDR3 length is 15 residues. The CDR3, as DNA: TGTGCCAGCAGCGACTTAGCGGGGGTCGGAGATACGCAGTATTTT. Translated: CASSDLAGVGDTQYF. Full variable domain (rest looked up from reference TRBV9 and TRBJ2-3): DSGVTQTPKHLITATGQRVTLRCSPRSGDLSVYWYQQSLDQGLQFLIQYYNGEERAKGNILERFSAQQFPDLHSELNLSSLELGDSALYFCASSDLAGVGDTQYFGPGTRLTVL.

The CDR3 reads CASSQTGLEVDTQYF. In DNA, the CDR3 is TGTGCCAGCAGCCAAACAGGACTAGAGGTAGATACGCAGTATTTT. V is TRBV3-1 (or the pseudogene TRBV3-2) and J is TRBJ2-3, with TRBD2 identical over 7 bases. CDR3 size: 15 residues. CDR1 LGHDT and CDR2 YNNKEL come from the germline V gene (reference sequence). V shed 2 bases and J 5 bases; nucleotides not matched to a gene: 7.

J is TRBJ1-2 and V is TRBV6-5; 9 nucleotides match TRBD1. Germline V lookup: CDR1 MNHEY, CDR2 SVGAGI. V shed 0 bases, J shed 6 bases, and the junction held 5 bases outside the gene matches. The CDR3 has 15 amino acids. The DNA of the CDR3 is TGTGCCAGCAGTTACTCGATACAGGGGGCGAATGGCTACACCTTC. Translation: CASSYSIQGANGYTF.

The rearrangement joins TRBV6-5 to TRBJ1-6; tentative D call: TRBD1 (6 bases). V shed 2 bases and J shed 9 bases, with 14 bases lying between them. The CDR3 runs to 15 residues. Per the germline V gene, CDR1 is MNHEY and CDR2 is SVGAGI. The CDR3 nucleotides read TGTGCCAGCAGTTACGGGGCAGGGGAAGGTTCACCCCTCCACTTT. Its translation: CASSYGAGEGSPLHF.

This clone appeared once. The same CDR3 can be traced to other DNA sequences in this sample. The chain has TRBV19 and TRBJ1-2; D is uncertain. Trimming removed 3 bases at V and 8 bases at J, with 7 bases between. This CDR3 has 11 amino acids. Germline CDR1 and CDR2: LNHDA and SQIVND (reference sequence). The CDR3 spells CASSMSLGYTF. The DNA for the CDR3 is TGTGCCAGTAGTATGTCTTTGGGCTACACCTTC.

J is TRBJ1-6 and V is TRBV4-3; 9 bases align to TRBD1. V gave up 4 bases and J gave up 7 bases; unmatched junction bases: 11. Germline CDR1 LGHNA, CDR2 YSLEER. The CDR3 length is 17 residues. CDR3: CASSRINAGTGNSPLHF. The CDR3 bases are TGCGCCAGCAGCCGTATCAACGCCGGGACAGGGAATTCACCCCTCCACTTT.

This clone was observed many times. Here the CDR3 reads CASSLLQSYNEQFF. DNA of the CDR3: TGTGCCAGCAGCTTATTACAGTCCTACAATGAGCAGTTCTTC. The rearrangement uses TRBV11-1 and TRBJ2-1; no definite D call. Trimming pared 2 bases from V and 1 base from J, leaving 6 bases between. Germline values: CDR1 SGHAT, CDR2 FQDESV (reference sequence). The CDR3 sequence is 14 residues long. Drawing the rest from reference TRBV11-1 and TRBJ2-1, the complete variable domain is EAEVAQSPRYKITEKSQAVAFWCDPISGHATLYWYRQILGQGPELLVQFQDESVVDDSQLPKDRFSAERLKGVDSTLKIQPAELGDSAMYLCASSLLQSYNEQFFGPGTRLTVL.

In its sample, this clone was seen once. In DNA form, the CDR3 reads TGCGCCAGCAGCCTCGGTCCTGGCTCCTACAATGAGCAGTTCTTC. Amino acid sequence: CASSLGPGSYNEQFF. The chain links TRBV4-3 to TRBJ2-1; unclear D gene. This CDR3 region has 15 residues. Germline values: CDR1 LGHNA, CDR2 YSLEER. Trimming pared 4 bases from V and 0 bases from J, leaving 10 bases between.

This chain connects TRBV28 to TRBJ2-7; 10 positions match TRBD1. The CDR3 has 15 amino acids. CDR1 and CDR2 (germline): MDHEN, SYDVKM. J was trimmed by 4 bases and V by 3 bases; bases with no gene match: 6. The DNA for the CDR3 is TGTGCCAGCAGTTTTCGACGGACAGGGGGGTACGAGCAGTACTTC. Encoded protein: CASSFRRTGGYEQYF.

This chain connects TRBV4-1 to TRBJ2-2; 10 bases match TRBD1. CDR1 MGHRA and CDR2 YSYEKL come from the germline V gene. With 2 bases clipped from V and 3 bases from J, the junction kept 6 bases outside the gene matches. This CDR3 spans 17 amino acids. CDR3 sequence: CASSQTPGTGDTGELFF. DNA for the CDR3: TGCGCCAGCAGCCAAACTCCCGGGACAGGGGACACCGGGGAGCTGTTTTTT.

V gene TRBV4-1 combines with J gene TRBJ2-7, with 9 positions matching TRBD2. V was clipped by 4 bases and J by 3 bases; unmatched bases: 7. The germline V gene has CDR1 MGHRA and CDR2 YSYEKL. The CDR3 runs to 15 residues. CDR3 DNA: TGCGCCAGCAGCCCTATAGCGGGGGTTATCTACGAGCAGTACGTC. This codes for CASSPIAGVIYEQYV.

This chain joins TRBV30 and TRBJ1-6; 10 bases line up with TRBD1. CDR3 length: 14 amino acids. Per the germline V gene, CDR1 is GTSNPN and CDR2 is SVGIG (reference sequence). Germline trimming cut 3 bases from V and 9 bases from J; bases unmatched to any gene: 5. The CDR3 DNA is TGTGCCTGGAGCCGACAGGGGGCTCGTTCACCCCTCCACTTT. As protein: CAWSRQGARSPLHF.